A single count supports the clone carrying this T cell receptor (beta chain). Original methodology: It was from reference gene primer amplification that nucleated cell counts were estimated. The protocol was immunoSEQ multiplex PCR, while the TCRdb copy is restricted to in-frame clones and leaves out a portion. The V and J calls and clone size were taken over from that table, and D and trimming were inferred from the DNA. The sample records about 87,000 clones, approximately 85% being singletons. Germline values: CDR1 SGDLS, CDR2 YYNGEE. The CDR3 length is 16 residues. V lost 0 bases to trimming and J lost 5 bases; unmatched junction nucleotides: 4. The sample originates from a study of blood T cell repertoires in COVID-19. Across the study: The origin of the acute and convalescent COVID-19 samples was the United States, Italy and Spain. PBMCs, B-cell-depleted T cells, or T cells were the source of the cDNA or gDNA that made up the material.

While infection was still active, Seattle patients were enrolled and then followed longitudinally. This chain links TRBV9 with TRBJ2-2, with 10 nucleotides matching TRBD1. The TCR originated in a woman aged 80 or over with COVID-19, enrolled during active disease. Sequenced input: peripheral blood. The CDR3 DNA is TGTGCCAGCAGCGTAGATTGGACAGGGGGTACCGGGGAGCTGTTTTTT. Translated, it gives CASSVDWTGGTGELFF.